This TCR beta chain was recorded in a study of tumor and adjacent non-tumor tissue in lung cancer. Study as a whole: Patients were aged about 30 to 80, nine to eleven men and 4 to 6 women, stage I to III. On average, productive TCRbeta reads reached roughly 4 million per sample.

V was clipped by 3 bases and J by 6 bases, with 16 bases between them. Germline V gene lookup returns CDR1 DFQATT and CDR2 SNEGSKA (reference sequence). This CDR3 has 14 amino acids. TCRbeta libraries were built with three rounds of nested PCR, modified from ARM-PCR. TCRdb redid the calling of the multiplex PCR reads with MiXCR, one entry per CDR3 protein. Here the sample spans approximately 90,000 distinct CDR3 sequences, around two thirds being singletons. In the case of this clonotype: Its antigen is unknown.

The study's findings and limits: Shorter survival was associated with higher TCR diversity in tumors.

No cell sorting was done before RNA was extracted from the tissue. This clonotype was sampled from a man between 65 and 80 years old with non-small cell lung cancer. V gene TRBV20-1 combines with J gene TRBJ2-3; D possibly corresponds to TRBD2 (7 bases). The sequencing input was lung tumor tissue. The CDR3 protein is CSARWEGGGDTQYF. Written as DNA, the CDR3 is TGCAGTGCTAGGTGGGAGGGGGGCGGGGATACGCAGTATTTT.